Listed here is a single T cell receptor beta chain. The target antigen is unknown. As it was prepared, the TCRbeta library received unique molecular identifiers. Each CDR3 protein is one row after TCRdb ran MiXCR on the PCR reads. The sample has hundreds of thousands of distinct CDR3 sequences, approximately 14% seen once; the top ten hold around 0.79%. The record originates from a study of T-cell reconstitution after alpha-beta-depleted transplantation in children. Points from the study as a whole: It was newly produced T cells that mostly accounted for T-cell counts and diversity one year after transplant. Surviving recipient T cells and intrathymic progenitors accounted for some patients' high TCRbeta diversity at day 60. Several hundred expanded graft clones reportedly gave rise to the alpha-beta T cells present about two months after transplant.

CDR1 and CDR2 from the germline V gene are DFQATT and SNEGSKA (reference sequence). Trimming took 3 bases from V and 0 from J, leaving 9 bases between them. The CDR3 runs 14 residues. This chain connects TRBV20-1 to TRBJ1-5; D is unclear. The sequence was obtained from a girl aged 2 to 10 with congenital amegakaryocytic thrombocytopenia, due to receive a stem cell transplant. Source: PBMCs, taken before TCRalphabeta/CD19-depleted stem cell transplant. The DNA for the CDR3 is TGCAGTGCTAGCTCCGGATATAGCAATCAGCCCCAGCATTTT. This sequence encodes CSASSGYSNQPQHF.